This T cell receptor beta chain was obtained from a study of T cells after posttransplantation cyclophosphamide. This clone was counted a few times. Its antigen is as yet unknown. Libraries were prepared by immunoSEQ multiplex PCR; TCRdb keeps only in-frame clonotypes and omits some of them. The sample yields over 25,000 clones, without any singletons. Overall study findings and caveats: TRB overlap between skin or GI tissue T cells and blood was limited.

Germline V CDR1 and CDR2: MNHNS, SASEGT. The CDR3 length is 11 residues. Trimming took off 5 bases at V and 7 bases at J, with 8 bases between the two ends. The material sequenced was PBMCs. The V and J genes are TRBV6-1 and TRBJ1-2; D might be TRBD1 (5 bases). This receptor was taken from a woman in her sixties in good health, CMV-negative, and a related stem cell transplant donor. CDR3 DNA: TGTGCCAGCAGTTACCAGGGTGGCTACACCTTC. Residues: CASSYQGGYTF.